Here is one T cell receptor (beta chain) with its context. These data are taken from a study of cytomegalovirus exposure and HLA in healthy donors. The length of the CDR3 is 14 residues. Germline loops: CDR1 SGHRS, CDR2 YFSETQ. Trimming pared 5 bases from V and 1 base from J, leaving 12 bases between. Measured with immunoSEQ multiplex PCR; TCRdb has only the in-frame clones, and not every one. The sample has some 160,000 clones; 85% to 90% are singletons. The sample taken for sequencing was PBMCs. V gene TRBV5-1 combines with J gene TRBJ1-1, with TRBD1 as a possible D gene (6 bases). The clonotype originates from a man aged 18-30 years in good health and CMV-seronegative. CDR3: CASRLGQRNTEAFF. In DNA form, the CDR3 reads TGCGCCAGCAGGCTTGGACAGAGGAACACTGAAGCTTTCTTT.